The TCR beta chain described here comes from a study of blood T cell repertoires in COVID-19. Study at large: Samples of COVID-19 (acute and convalescent) were obtained from the United States, Italy and Spain. T cells, B-cell-depleted T cells, or PBMCs provided the cDNA or gDNA that served as material.

Per the original data handling: Reference gene primer amplification in the assay estimated nucleated cell counts. Assay: immunoSEQ multiplex PCR; the TCRdb copy retains only in-frame clones and omits some. The D gene and trimming were derived from the DNA, and the V and J assignments and clone size from that table. This sample carries roughly 180,000 clones, approximately 89% of them seen once, and the ten largest clones take about 4.1%. The sequenced sample consisted of peripheral blood. The TCR was taken from a woman aged 30 to 39 with acute or convalescent COVID-19.

CDR3 sequence reads: CASSQPGNYGYTF. DNA of the CDR3: TGTGCCAGCAGTCAACCGGGAAACTATGGCTACACCTTC. The chain has TRBV28 and TRBJ1-2; D ambiguous. Trimming removed 5 bases at V and 2 bases at J, with 9 bases between. From germline, CDR1 is MDHEN and CDR2 SYDVKM. The CDR3 sequence is 13 residues long.